The 14 T cell receptor beta chains below were found in one sample sequenced in a study of T cell responses to AZD1222 COVID-19 vaccine. Repertoires were generated with immunoSEQ multiplex PCR, while TCRdb's copy carries only in-frame clones and drops some. The sample yields more than 85,000 clones, roughly 90% seen once. Sequenced here: peripheral blood, sampled 28 days after the second AZD1222 dose. The receptors derive from an adult who received the AZD1222 COVID-19 vaccine.

This clone was counted a single time. At the DNA level, this CDR3 is encoded by other sequences in the same sample as well. The gene calls are TRBV3-1 (or the pseudogene TRBV3-2) and TRBJ2-7; D gene unclear. Trimming removed 0 bases at V and 4 bases at J, with 4 bases between. The CDR3 consists of 12 residues. CDR1 LGHDT and CDR2 YNNKEL come from the germline V gene (reference sequence). DNA for the CDR3: TGTGCCAGCAGCCAAGATTTTTACGAGCAGTACTTC. Its translation: CASSQDFYEQYF.

The chain combines TRBV6-5 with TRBJ2-1; D assignment may be TRBD1 or TRBD2 (6 bases each). Deletions cut 6 bases from V and 1 base from J, with 10 bases between. This CDR3 is built from 14 residues. Germline-derived CDR1 and CDR2 are MNHEY and SVGAGI. In DNA, the CDR3 is TGTGCCAGCAGCGAGGGGGGTTCCTACAATGAGCAGTTCTTC. The encoded protein is CASSEGGSYNEQFF.

This rearrangement joins TRBV28 to TRBJ2-7; perhaps TRBD2 as D (5 bases). The CDR3 runs 14 residues. Deletions cut 5 bases from V and 2 bases from J, with 13 bases between. Germline assignment: CDR1 MDHEN and CDR2 SYDVKM. The DNA of the CDR3 is TGTGCCAGCAGTGTTGACGGAGGAGCCTACGAGCAGTACTTC. Translating gives CASSVDGGAYEQYF. The entire variable domain, with the rest obtained from reference TRBV28 and TRBJ2-7, is as follows: DVKVTQSSRYLVKRTGEKVFLECVQDMDHENMFWYRQDPGLGLRLIYFSYDVKMKEKGDIPEGYSVSREKKERFSLILESASTNQTSMYLCASSVDGGAYEQYFGPGTRLTVT.

V is TRBV5-1 and J is TRBJ1-1; 7 bases map to TRBD1. V lost 0 bases and J lost 4; bases outside the gene matches: 6. Per the germline V gene, CDR1 is SGHRS and CDR2 is YFSETQ. The CDR3 is made up of 15 amino acids. CDR3 region: CASSLGTPGGTEAFF. The DNA of the CDR3 is TGCGCCAGCAGCTTGGGAACCCCAGGGGGCACTGAAGCTTTCTTT.

V is TRBV11-3 and J is TRBJ2-3; 13 bases map to TRBD2. Germline trimming cut 5 bases from V and 6 bases from J; bases unmatched to any gene: 8. The CDR3 spans 16 residues. CDR1 SGHNT and CDR2 YENEEA come from the germline V gene. DNA of the CDR3: TGTGCCAGCAGCCCCGGGACTAGCGGGACCACCGATACGCAGTATTTT. It is translated as CASSPGTSGTTDTQYF. Full variable domain (outside the CDR3, taken from reference TRBV11-3 and TRBJ2-3): EAGVVQSPRYKIIEKKQPVAFWCNPISGHNTLYWYLQNLGQGPELLIRYENEEAVDDSQLPKDRFSAERLKGVDSTLKIQPAELGDSAVYLCASSPGTSGTTDTQYFGPGTRLTVL.

V usage is TRBV25-1 and J usage is TRBJ1-6; D unclear. Germline assignment: CDR1 MGHDK and CDR2 SYGVNS. The CDR3 is 14 residues long. V shed 3 bases and J shed 4 bases, with 7 bases lying between them. The CDR3 coding sequence is TGTGCCAGCAGTGATGGCAGTTATAATTCACCCCTCCACTTT. This translates into CASSDGSYNSPLHF.

This clone was picked up one time. CDR3 bases: TGTGCCAGCAGCTTAGAACGCGGAGGGTCGAGAAACACCATATATTTT. This translates into CASSLERGGSRNTIYF. The chain uses TRBV7-9 and TRBJ1-3; unclear D gene. CDR3 length: 16 amino acids. The germline V gene encodes CDR1 SEHNR and CDR2 FQNEAQ (reference sequence). Trimming left V 1 base short and J 5 bases short, with 15 bases between.

The chain links TRBV5-4 to TRBJ2-2; TRBD2 agrees at 9 bases. Losses at the gene ends were 6 bases for V and 6 bases for J; bases not matched to a gene: 12. Germline CDR1 is SGHNT and CDR2 is YYREEE (reference sequence). This CDR3 has 16 amino acids. CDR3 nucleotide sequence: TGTGCCAGCACCAACGGACTAGCGAGGGGGCCCGGGGAGCTGTTTTTT. Protein sequence: CASTNGLARGPGELFF. Based on the CDR3 plus reference TRBV5-4 and TRBJ2-2, the full variable domain is ETGVTQSPTHLIKTRGQQVTLRCSSQSGHNTVSWYQQALGQGPQFIFQYYREEENGRGNFPPRFSGLQFPNYSSELNVNALELDDSALYLCASTNGLARGPGELFFGEGSRLTVL.

This chain uses TRBV9 with TRBJ1-1; a possible D gene is TRBD1 (5 bases). The CDR3 is 14 residues long. V was trimmed by 2 bases and J by 2 bases, leaving 10 bases between them. In germline, CDR1 is SGDLS, CDR2 YYNGEE. The CDR3 here is CASSVVGLNTEAFF. CDR3 in DNA: TGTGCCAGCAGCGTGGTGGGGCTTAACACTGAAGCTTTCTTT.

The rearrangement uses TRBV7-9 and TRBJ2-3; TRBD2 matches at 10 bases. The junction had 8 bases not matched to a gene; V was cut back by 5 bases and J by 6 bases. This CDR3 contains 15 residues. Germline V CDR1 and CDR2: SEHNR, FQNEAQ (reference sequence). The CDR3 DNA is TGTGCCAGCAGCCTGCTAGCGGGAGAGGGGGATACGCAGTATTTT. It translates to CASSLLAGEGDTQYF.

The chain joins TRBV4-1 to TRBJ1-2; maybe TRBD1 (6 bases). This CDR3 region has 15 residues. The germline V gene has CDR1 MGHRA and CDR2 YSYEKL. V was shortened by 1 base and J by 9 bases, with 18 bases between the two germline ends. CDR3 amino acids: CASSQARGGGRSYTF. CDR3 sequence (DNA): TGCGCCAGCAGCCAAGCCCGAGGGGGGGGCCGTAGCTACACCTTC.

The CDR3 nucleotides are TGTGCCAGCAGTTTAGGCCAGGGAGGGATCAACCCCCAGCATTTT. Its protein is CASSLGQGGINPQHF. V is TRBV27 and J is TRBJ1-5; TRBD1 might be the D (5 bases). The CDR3 covers 15 residues. The germline V gene has CDR1 MNHEY and CDR2 SMNVEV (reference sequence). Deletions cut 2 bases from V and 10 bases from J, with 18 bases between.

The genes are TRBV5-1 and TRBJ2-5; perhaps TRBD2 as D (7 bases). The CDR3 runs 16 residues. V was trimmed by 0 bases and J by 8 bases, leaving 20 bases between them. In germline, CDR1 is SGHRS, CDR2 YFSETQ. The chain's CDR3 is CASSLERGTTARTQYF. CDR3 sequence (DNA): TGCGCCAGCAGCTTGGAAAGGGGGACTACCGCGCGAACCCAGTACTTC.

V usage is TRBV5-1 and J usage is TRBJ2-2; a weak D match, TRBD2 (7 bases). This CDR3 is built from 17 residues. Germline lookup yields CDR1 SGHRS and CDR2 YFSETQ. With 0 bases removed from V and 2 bases from J, the gap between germline ends came to 14 bases. The CDR3 is CASSLARRGRNTGELFF. The CDR3 DNA reads TGCGCCAGCAGCTTGGCCCGGCGGGGGCGCAACACCGGGGAGCTGTTTTTT.